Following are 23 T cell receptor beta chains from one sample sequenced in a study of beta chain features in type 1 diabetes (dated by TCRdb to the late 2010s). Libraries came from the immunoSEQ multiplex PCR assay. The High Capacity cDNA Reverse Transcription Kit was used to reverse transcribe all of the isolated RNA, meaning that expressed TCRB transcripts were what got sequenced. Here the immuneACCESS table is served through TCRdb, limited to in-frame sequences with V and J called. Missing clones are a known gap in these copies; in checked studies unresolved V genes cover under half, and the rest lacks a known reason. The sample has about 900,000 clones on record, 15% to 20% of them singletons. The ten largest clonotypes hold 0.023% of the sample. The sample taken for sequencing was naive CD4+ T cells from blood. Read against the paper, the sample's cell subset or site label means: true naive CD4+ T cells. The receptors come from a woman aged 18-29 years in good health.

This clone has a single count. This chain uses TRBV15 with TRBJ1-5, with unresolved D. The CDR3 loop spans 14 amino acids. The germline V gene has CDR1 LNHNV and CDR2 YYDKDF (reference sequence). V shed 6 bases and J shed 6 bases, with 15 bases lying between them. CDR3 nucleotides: TGTGCCACCAGTAAGGACCACGTCTTTCAGCCCCAGCATTTT. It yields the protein CATSKDHVFQPQHF.

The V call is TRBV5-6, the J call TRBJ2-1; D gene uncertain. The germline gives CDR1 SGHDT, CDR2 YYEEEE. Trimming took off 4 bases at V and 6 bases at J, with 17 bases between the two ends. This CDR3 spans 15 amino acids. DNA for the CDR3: TGTGCCAGCAGCCCTGGACCTACGGTACGCAATGAGCAGTTCTTC. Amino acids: CASSPGPTVRNEQFF. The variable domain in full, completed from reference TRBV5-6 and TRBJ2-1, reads DAGVTQSPTHLIKTRGQQVTLRCSPKSGHDTVSWYQQALGQGPQFIFQYYEEEERQRGNFPDRFSGHQFPNYSSELNVNALLLGDSALYLCASSPGPTVRNEQFFGPGTRLTVL.

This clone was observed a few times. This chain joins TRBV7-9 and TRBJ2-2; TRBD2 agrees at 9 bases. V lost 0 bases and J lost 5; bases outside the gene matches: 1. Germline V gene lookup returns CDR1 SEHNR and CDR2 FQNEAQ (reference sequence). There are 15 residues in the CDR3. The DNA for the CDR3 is TGTGCCAGCAGCTTAGCCCTAGCGGGGACCGGGGAGCTGTTTTTT. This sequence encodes CASSLALAGTGELFF.

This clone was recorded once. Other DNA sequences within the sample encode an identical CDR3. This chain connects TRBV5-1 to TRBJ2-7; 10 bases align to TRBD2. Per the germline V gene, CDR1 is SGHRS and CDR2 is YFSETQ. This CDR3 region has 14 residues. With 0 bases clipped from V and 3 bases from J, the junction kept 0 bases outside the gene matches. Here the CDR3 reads CASSLASGSYEQYF. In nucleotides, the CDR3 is TGCGCCAGCAGCTTGGCTAGCGGGAGCTACGAGCAGTACTTC.

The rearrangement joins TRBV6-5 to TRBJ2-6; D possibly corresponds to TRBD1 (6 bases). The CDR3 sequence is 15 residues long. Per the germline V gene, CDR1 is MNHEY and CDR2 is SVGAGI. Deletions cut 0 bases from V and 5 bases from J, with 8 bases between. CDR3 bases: TGTGCCAGCAGTTACTCGCAGGGGAGGGCCAACGTCCTGACTTTC. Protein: CASSYSQGRANVLTF.

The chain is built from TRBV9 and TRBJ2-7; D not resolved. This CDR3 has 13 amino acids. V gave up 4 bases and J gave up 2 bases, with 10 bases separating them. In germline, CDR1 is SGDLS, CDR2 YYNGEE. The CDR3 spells CASSTQPAYEQYF. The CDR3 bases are TGTGCCAGCAGCACACAACCCGCCTACGAGCAGTACTTC.

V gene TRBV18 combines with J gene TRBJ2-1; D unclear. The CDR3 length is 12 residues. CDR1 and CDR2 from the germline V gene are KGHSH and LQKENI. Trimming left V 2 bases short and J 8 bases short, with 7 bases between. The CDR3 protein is CASSPSSHEQFF. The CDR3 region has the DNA TGTGCCAGCTCACCATCTTCGCATGAGCAGTTCTTC.

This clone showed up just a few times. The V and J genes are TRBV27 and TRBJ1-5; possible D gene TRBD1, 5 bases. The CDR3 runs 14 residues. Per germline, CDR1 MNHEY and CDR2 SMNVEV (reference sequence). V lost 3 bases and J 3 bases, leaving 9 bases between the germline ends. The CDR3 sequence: CASSFDRDNQPQHF. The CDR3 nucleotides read TGTGCCAGCAGTTTCGACAGAGACAATCAGCCCCAGCATTTT.

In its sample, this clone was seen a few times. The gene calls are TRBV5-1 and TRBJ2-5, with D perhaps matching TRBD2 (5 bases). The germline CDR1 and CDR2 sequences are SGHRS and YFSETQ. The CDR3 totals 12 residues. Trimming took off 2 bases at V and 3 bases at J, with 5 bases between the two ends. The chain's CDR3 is CASSFSEETQYF. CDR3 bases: TGCGCCAGCAGCTTTAGCGAAGAGACCCAGTACTTC.

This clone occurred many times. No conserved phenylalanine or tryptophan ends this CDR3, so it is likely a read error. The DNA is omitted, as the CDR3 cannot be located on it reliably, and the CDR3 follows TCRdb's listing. The CDR3: CAISESLVSGFIVS. V is TRBV10-3 and J is TRBJ1-4. With termini counted, the CDR3 has 14 amino acids. Germline assignment: CDR1 ENHRY and CDR2 SYGVKD.

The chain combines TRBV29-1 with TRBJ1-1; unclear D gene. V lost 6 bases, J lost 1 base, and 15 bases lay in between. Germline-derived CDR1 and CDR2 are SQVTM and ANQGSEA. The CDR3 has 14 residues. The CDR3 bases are TGCAGCGTGCGCCAAGGGTCCCAGAACACTGAAGCTTTCTTT. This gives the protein CSVRQGSQNTEAFF.

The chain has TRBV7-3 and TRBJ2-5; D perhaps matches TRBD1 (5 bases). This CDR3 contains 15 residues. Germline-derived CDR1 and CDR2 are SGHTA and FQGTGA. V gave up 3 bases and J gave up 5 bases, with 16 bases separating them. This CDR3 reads CASSFSSGAEETQYF. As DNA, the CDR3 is TGTGCCAGCAGCTTTTCCTCTGGGGCGGAGGAGACCCAGTACTTC.

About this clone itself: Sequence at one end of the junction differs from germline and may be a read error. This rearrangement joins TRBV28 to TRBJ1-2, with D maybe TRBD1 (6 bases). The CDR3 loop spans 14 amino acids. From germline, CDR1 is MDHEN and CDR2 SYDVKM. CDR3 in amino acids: CASTTLPPGQGRIF. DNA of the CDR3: TGTGCCAGCACCACCCTCCCCCCGGGACAAGGTCGAATCTTC.

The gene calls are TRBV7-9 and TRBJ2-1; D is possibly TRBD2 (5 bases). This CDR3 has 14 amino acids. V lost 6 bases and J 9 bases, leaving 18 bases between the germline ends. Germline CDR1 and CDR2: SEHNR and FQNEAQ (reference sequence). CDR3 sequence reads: CASSFEWVEGEQFF. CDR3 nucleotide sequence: TGTGCCAGCAGTTTCGAATGGGTAGAGGGTGAGCAGTTCTTC.

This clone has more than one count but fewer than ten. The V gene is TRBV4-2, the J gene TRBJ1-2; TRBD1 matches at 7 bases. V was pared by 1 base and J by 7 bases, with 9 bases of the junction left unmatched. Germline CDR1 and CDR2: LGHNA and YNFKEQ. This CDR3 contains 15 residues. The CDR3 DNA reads TGTGCCAGCAGCCAAGTCGAGGGGGCATATCGTGGCTACACCTTC. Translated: CASSQVEGAYRGYTF.

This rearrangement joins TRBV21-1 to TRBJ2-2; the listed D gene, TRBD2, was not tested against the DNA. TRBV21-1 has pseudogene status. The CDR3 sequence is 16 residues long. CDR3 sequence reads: CASSKEEGGAIGELFF. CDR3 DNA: TGTGCCAGCAGCAAAGAGGAGGGAGGGGCAATCGGGGAGCTGTTTTTT.

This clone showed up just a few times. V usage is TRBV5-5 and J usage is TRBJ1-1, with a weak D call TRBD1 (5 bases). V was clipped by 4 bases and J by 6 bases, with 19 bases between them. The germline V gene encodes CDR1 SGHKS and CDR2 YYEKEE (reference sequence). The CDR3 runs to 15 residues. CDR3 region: CASSPNRFGPSEAFF. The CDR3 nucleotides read TGTGCCAGCAGCCCGAACAGGTTCGGGCCCTCTGAAGCTTTCTTT.

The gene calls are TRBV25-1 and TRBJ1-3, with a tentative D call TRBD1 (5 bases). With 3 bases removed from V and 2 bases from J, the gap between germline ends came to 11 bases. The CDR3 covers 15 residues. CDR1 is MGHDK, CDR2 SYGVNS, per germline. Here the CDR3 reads CASSDAGTPGNTIYF. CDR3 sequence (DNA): TGTGCCAGCAGTGACGCCGGGACCCCTGGAAACACCATATATTTT.

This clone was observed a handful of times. Written as DNA, the CDR3 is TGTGCCAGTACCCGGACAGGGGAAAATCAGCCCCAGCATTTT. Its protein product is CASTRTGENQPQHF. The chain couples TRBV19 to TRBJ1-5, with 9 bases lining up with TRBD1. CDR1 is LNHDA, CDR2 SQIVND, per germline (reference sequence). The CDR3 contains 14 residues. V gave up 7 bases and J gave up 4 bases; unmatched junction bases: 5.

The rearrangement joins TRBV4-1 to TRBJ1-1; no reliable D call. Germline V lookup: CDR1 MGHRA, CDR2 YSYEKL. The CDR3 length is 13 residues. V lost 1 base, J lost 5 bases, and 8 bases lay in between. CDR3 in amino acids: CASSQAALTEAFF. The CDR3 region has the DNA TGCGCCAGCAGCCAAGCTGCGTTGACTGAAGCTTTCTTT.

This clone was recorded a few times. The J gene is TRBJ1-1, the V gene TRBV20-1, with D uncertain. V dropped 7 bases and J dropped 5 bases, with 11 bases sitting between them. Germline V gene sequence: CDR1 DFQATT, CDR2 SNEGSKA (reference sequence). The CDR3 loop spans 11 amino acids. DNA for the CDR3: TGCAGTGGGAGCTCTTTGACTGAAGCTTTCTTT. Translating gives CSGSSLTEAFF.

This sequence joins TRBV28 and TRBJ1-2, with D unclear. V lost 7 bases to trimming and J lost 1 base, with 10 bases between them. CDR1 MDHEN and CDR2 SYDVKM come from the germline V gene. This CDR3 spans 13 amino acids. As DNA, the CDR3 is TGTGCCAGCACCTTGGACTTTAACTATGGCTACACCTTC. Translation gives CASTLDFNYGYTF.

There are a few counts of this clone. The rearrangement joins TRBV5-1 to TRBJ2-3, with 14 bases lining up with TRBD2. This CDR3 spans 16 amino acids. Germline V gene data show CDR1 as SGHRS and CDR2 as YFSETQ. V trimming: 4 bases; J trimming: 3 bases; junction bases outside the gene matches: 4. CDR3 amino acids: CASSDGTSGRTDTQYF. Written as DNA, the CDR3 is TGCGCCAGCAGCGACGGGACTAGCGGGAGAACAGATACGCAGTATTTT.